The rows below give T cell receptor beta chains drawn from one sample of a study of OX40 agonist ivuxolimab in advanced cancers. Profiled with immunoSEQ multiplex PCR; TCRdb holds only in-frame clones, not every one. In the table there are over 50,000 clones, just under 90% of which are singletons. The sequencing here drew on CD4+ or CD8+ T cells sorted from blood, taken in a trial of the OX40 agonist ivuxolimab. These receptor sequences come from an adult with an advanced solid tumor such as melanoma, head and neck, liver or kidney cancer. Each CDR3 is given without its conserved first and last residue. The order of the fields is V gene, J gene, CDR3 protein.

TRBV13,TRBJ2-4,ASTRVGRGGGDIQY
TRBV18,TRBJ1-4,ASSPGETDEKLF
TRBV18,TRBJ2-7,ASSPGQGAHYEQY
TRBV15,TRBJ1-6,ATSSHGGQASPLH
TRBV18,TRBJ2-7,ASSPGTSEYYEQY
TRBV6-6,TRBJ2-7,ASSYPLGSEQY
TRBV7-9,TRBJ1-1,ASKRSGVGTEAF
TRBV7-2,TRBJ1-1,ASSSPPENTEAF
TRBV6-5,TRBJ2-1,ASSYSSSGWGNEQF
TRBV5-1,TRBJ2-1,ASRSGTVSYNGQF
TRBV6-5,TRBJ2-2,ASSSGRELF
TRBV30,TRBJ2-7,AWGMGYEQY
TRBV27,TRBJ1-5,ASSFSLNQPQH
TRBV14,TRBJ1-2,ASSSGRYGYT
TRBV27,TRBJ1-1,ASSLSMNTEAF
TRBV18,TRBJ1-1,ASSKDRDTEAF
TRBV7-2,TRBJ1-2,ASSLLGDNYGYT
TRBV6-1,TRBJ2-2,AGTESNTGELF
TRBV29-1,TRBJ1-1,SVPTTGTEAF
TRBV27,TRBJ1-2,ASSPVAGYGYT
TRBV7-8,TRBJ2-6,ASTGANVLT
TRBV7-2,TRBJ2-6,ASSLDFTTLSGANVLT
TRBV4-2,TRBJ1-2,ASSQVAEYGYT
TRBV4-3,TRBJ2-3,ASSQTGGRGLGTDTQY
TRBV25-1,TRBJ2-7,ASSASQTRGTYEQY
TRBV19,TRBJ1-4,ASSIGDREHEKLF
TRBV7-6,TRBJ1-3,ASSPQGLRVTIY
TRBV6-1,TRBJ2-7,AIGDFSYEQY
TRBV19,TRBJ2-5,ASSVISGGGYQETQY
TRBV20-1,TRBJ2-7,SAAESPEQY
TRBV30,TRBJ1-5,AWSAPGTAANQPQH
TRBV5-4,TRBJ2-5,ASSLVARQGGFCETQY
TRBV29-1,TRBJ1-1,SEQRTANTEAF